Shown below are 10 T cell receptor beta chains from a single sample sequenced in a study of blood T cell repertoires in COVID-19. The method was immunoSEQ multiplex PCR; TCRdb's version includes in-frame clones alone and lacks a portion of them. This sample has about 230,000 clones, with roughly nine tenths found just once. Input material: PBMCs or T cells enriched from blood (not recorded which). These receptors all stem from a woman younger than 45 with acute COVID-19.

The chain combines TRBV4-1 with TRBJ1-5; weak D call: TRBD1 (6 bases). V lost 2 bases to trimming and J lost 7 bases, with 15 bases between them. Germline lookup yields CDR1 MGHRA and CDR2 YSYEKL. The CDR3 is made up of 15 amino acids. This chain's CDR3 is CASSQHTGTEQPQHF. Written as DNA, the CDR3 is TGCGCCAGCAGCCAACACACAGGGACCGAACAGCCCCAGCATTTT.

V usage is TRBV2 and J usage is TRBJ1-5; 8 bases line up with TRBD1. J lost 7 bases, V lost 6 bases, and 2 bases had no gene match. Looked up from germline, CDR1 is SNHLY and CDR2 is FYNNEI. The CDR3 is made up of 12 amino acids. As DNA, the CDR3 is TGTGCCAGCAGGGACAGGGACCAGCCCCAGCATTTT. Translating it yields CASRDRDQPQHF.

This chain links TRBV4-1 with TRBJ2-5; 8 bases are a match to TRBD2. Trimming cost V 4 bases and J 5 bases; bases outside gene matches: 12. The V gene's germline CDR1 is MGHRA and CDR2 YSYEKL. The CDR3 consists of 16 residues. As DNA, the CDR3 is TGCGCCAGCAGCCCCTCAAAGGGACTAGGGGGGGAGACCCAGTACTTC. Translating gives CASSPSKGLGGETQYF.

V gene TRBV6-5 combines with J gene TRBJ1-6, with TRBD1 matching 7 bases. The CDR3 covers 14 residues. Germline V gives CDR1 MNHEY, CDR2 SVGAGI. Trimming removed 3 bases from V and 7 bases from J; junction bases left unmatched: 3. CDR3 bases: TGTGCCAGCAGTTATGAACAGGGGAATTCACCCCTCCACTTT. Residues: CASSYEQGNSPLHF.

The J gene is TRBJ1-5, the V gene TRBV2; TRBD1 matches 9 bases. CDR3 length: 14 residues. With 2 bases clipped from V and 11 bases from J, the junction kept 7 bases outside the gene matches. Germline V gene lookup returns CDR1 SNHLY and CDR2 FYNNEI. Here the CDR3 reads CASSEQTGGSAQHF. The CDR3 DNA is TGTGCCAGCAGTGAACAGACAGGGGGGTCTGCCCAGCATTTT.

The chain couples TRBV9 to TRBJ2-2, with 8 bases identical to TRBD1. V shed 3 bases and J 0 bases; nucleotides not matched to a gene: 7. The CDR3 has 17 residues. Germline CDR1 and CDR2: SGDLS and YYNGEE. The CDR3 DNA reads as TGTGCCAGCAGCGATCCCCAGGGGGCTACGAACACCGGGGAGCTGTTTTTT. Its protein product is CASSDPQGATNTGELFF.

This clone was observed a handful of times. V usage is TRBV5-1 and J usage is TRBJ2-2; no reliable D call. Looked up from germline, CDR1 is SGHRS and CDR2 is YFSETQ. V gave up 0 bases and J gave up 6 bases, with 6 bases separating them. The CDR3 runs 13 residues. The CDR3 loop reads CASSLVNSGELFF. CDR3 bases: TGCGCCAGCAGCTTGGTCAATTCCGGGGAGCTGTTTTTT. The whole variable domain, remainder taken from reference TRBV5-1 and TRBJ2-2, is KAGVTQTPRYLIKTRGQQVTLSCSPISGHRSVSWYQQTPGQGLQFLFEYFSETQRNKGNFPGRFSGRQFSNSRSEMNVSTLELGDSALYLCASSLVNSGELFFGEGSRLTVL.

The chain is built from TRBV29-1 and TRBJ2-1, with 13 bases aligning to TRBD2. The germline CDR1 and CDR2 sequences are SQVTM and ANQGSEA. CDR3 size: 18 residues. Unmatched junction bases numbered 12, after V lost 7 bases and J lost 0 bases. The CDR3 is CSAGQSGTSGDSYNEQFF. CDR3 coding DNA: TGCAGCGCGGGACAGTCCGGGACTAGCGGGGACTCCTACAATGAGCAGTTCTTC.

The CDR3 loop reads CASSLGTQYTGELFF. CDR3 DNA: TGTGCCAGTAGTCTCGGGACACAATACACCGGGGAGCTGTTTTTT. J is TRBJ2-2 and V is TRBV19; the D gene is possibly TRBD1 (6 bases). The CDR3 contains 15 residues. V lost 5 bases and J 3 bases, leaving 13 bases between the germline ends. Germline CDR1 LNHDA, CDR2 SQIVND (reference sequence).

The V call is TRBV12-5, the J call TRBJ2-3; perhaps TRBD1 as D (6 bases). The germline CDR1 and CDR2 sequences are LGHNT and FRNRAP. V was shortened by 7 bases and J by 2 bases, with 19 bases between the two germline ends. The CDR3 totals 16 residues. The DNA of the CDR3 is TGTGCTAGTGCCGCCGGACTCGGACAGTACACAGATACGCAGTATTTT. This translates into CASAAGLGQYTDTQYF.